A selection of T cell receptor beta chains follows, all from one sample in a study of T cells in tuberculosis. Data came from immunoSEQ multiplex PCR; TCRdb stores just in-frame clones and leaves some out. The sample has over 30,000 clones, 80% to 95% seen once; the top ten hold approximately 10%. This material consisted of PBMCs, taken at tuberculosis diagnosis. All receptors derive from an adult with tuberculosis. CDR3s include the opening cysteine and the closing phenylalanine or tryptophan. The order of the fields is clone size, CDR3 length, V gene, J gene, D gene, CDR3 protein, CDR3 DNA. A D gene is named only where the DNA matches it firmly. Clone size, where shown, is once, few, many, or a class for clones that have expanded.

-	13	TRBV7-3	TRBJ2-2	-	CASSLLGPGELFF	TGTGCCAGCAGCTTACTGGGCCCCGGGGAGCTGTTTTTT
-	14	TRBV11-2	TRBJ2-1	TRBD2	CASSPPGGYNEQFF	TGTGCCAGCAGCCCTCCGGGGGGGTACAATGAGCAGTTCTTC
once	14	TRBV6-5	TRBJ2-3	-	CAASRGGPTDTQYF	TGTGCCGCCTCGAGGGGGGGACCCACAGATACGCAGTATTTT
-	16	TRBV5-1	TRBJ2-7	-	CASRTVPVGGINEQYF	TGCGCCAGCAGAACCGTGCCGGTCGGGGGAATCAACGAGCAGTACTTC
-	15	TRBV6-5	TRBJ1-6	TRBD1	CASRDWTGGRSPLHF	TGTGCCAGCAGGGATTGGACAGGGGGTAGGTCACCCCTCCACTTT
-	14	TRBV18	TRBJ2-7	TRBD1	CASSPLGQGGEQYF	TGTGCCAGCTCACCTCTTGGACAGGGCGGCGAGCAGTACTTC
-	15	TRBV6-1	TRBJ1-2	TRBD1	CASSDVMGQDYGYTF	TGTGCCAGCAGTGACGTTATGGGACAGGACTATGGCTACACCTTC
-	18	TRBV5-1	TRBJ2-2	-	CASSSIPSVGADTGELFF	TGCGCCAGCAGCTCTATCCCTAGCGTGGGAGCGGACACCGGGGAGCTGTTTTTT
few	13	TRBV7-6	TRBJ1-2	-	CASSSVGGTGYTF	TGTGCCAGCAGCTCCGTAGGGGGAACGGGCTACACCTTC
-	13	TRBV30	TRBJ1-1	-	CAWSQGTRPEAFF	TGTGCCTGGAGTCAAGGGACAAGGCCTGAAGCTTTCTTT
-	15	TRBV28	TRBJ1-1	TRBD1	CASSGPGQVNTEAFF	TGTGCCAGCTCAGGTCCGGGACAGGTCAACACTGAAGCTTTCTTT
-	12	TRBV29-1	TRBJ2-3	-	CSAGELTDTQYF	TGCAGCGCCGGGGAGTTGACAGATACGCAGTATTTT
-	16	TRBV12-5	TRBJ2-2	TRBD2	CASGLRTRTGTGELFF	TGTGCTAGTGGTTTGCGGACTAGAACGGGGACCGGGGAGCTGTTTTTT
-	24	TRBV9	TRBJ2-6	TRBD2	CASSDRLNRGAGGLWVSGANVLTF	TGTGCCAGCAGCGACCGACTGAACCGCGGAGCGGGAGGGCTCTGGGTCTCCGGGGCCAACGTCCTGACTTTC
-	15	TRBV5-4	TRBJ2-7	-	CASSLGTPGTYEQYF	TGTGCCAGCAGCTTAGGGACTCCCGGGACCTACGAGCAGTACTTC
-	15	TRBV19	TRBJ2-5	-	CASSIRRAGPETQYF	TGTGCCAGTAGTATAAGGAGGGCAGGGCCAGAGACCCAGTACTTC
-	15	TRBV27	TRBJ2-7	TRBD2	CASSALGLAGYEQYF	TGTGCCAGCAGCGCCTTGGGACTAGCGGGCTACGAGCAGTACTTC
-	15	TRBV19	TRBJ1-2	-	CASSTPGKGGYGYTF	TGTGCCAGTAGTACCCCCGGGAAGGGGGGGTATGGCTACACCTTC
-	15	TRBV28	TRBJ1-1	TRBD1	CASSFRGQLSTEAFF	TGTGCCAGCAGTTTCAGGGGACAGCTGAGCACTGAAGCTTTCTTT
-	15	TRBV7-9	TRBJ2-1	TRBD2	CASSHFGGSGNEQFF	TGTGCCAGCAGCCATTTCGGCGGGAGCGGAAATGAGCAGTTCTTC
-	16	TRBV9	TRBJ2-1	TRBD2	CASSAWTSGGYNEQFF	TGTGCCAGCAGCGCCTGGACTAGCGGGGGATACAATGAGCAGTTCTTC
-	17	TRBV5-6	TRBJ2-2	-	CASSLEPGHLNTGELFF	TGTGCCAGCAGCTTGGAGCCGGGACACTTAAACACCGGGGAGCTGTTTTTT
-	12	TRBV30	TRBJ1-2	-	CAWSQGNYGYTF	TGTGCCTGGTCCCAGGGGAACTATGGCTACACCTTC
-	12	TRBV10-3	TRBJ1-2	-	CAISADNYGYTF	TGTGCCATCAGTGCAGATAACTATGGCTACACCTTC
-	14	TRBV18	TRBJ2-3	-	CASSPSGFTDTQYF	TGTGCCAGCTCACCCAGCGGGTTCACAGATACGCAGTATTTT
-	13	TRBV7-8	TRBJ2-7	-	CASSLGGTYEQYF	TGTGCCAGCAGCTTGGGGGGAACCTACGAGCAGTACTTC
-	15	TRBV4-1	TRBJ2-1	TRBD1	CASSQDGQDYNEQFF	TGCGCCAGCAGCCAAGACGGACAGGATTACAATGAGCAGTTCTTC
-	16	TRBV19	TRBJ1-4	-	CASSNLIAGVREKLFF	TGTGCCAGTAGTAACTTAATCGCAGGGGTGAGGGAAAAACTGTTTTTT
-	14	TRBV5-1	TRBJ2-3	-	CASNLAYGTDTQYF	TGCGCCAGCAACCTCGCGTATGGCACAGATACGCAGTATTTT
-	15	TRBV11-3	TRBJ1-1	-	CASSLSFQENTEAFF	TGTGCCAGCAGCTTGTCGTTTCAGGAGAACACTGAAGCTTTCTTT
-	16	TRBV5-1	TRBJ2-7	TRBD1	CASSLEGLQGADEQYF	TGCGCCAGCAGCTTGGAAGGCCTTCAGGGGGCGGACGAGCAGTACTTC
-	16	TRBV28	TRBJ1-3	-	CASTTQGTDSGNTIYF	TGTGCCAGCACCACGCAGGGCACCGACTCTGGAAACACCATATATTTT